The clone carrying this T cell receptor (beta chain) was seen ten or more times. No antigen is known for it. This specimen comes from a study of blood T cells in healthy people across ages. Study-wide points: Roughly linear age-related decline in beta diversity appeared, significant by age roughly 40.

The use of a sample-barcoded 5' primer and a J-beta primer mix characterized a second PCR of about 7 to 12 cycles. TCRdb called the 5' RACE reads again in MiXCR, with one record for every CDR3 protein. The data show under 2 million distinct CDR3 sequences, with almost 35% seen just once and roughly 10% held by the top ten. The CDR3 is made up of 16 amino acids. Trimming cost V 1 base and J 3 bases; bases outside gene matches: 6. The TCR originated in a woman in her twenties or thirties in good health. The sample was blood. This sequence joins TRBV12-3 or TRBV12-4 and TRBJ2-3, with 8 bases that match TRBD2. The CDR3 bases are TGTGCCAGCAGTTTAGAAGCGGGAGTATCGACAGATACGCAGTATTTT. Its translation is CASSLEAGVSTDTQYF.